This T cell receptor (beta chain) was sequenced in a study of blood T cells in healthy people across ages. Note on this clonotype: The antigen remains unidentified.

V lost 8 bases and J lost 4; bases outside the gene matches: 7. The CDR3 runs 14 residues. The germline V gene has CDR1 SGHTA and CDR2 FQGNSA. Broader study findings: While age rose, TCR beta diversity per million T cells dropped in a roughly linear way.

The authors ran a second PCR of 7 to 11 cycles using a sample-barcoded 5' primer and a J-beta primer mix. TCRdb ran MiXCR on the 5' RACE reads and lists one entry per CDR3 protein. This table holds around 800,000 distinct CDR3 sequences, more than 35% found once. The chain carries TRBV7-2 and TRBJ2-1, with 8 nucleotides matching TRBD1. Input material: blood. The TCR was taken from an older man in good health. The CDR3 DNA reads TGTGCCAGCGACGCGGGACAGGTATACAATGAGCAGTTCTTC. Its translation: CASDAGQVYNEQFF.